This record covers a single T cell receptor beta chain. The antigen is not known. This CDR3 has 13 amino acids. Germline loops: CDR1 LGHNA, CDR2 YNFKEQ. PCR involved 60 Vbeta and 13 Jbeta primers. Data came from immunoSEQ multiplex PCR; TCRdb stores just in-frame clones and leaves some out. The table shows 130,000 or so clones, with approximately 8.9% occurring only once. This sample is drawn from a study of cytomegalovirus exposure and HLA in healthy donors. Study-level information: HLA-typed donors were the source of some 85 million unique TCRs, which an early data release held.

General observations from the study: As was reported, the HLA-A and HLA-B alleles of most subjects were accurately predicted from TCR beta sequences. According to an earlier analysis, most TCR beta V segments yielded productive rearrangements about 90% or about 30% of the time. Several top significant clusters appeared, in a later analysis, to be linked to common viral pathogens.

Sequenced sample: PBMCs. The chain carries TRBV4-2 and TRBJ2-5; the D is unclear. The end of the DNA aligns better with TRBJ2-7, so the J call may be wrong. The source is a woman between 40 and 50 years old in good health and CMV-seropositive. CDR3 bases: TGTGCCAGCAGCCAAGATTTAATGGGCGAGCAGTACTTC. Translated, it gives CASSQDLMGEQYF.